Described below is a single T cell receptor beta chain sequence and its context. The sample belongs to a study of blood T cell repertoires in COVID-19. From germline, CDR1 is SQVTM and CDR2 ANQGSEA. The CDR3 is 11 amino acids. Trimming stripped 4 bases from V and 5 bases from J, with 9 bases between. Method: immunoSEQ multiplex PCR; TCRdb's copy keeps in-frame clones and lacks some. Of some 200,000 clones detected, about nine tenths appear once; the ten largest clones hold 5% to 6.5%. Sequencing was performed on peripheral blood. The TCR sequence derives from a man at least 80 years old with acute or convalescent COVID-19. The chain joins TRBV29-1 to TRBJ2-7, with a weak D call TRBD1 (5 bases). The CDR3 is CSVVWGHEQYV. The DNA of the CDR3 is TGCAGCGTTGTATGGGGCCACGAGCAGTACGTC.